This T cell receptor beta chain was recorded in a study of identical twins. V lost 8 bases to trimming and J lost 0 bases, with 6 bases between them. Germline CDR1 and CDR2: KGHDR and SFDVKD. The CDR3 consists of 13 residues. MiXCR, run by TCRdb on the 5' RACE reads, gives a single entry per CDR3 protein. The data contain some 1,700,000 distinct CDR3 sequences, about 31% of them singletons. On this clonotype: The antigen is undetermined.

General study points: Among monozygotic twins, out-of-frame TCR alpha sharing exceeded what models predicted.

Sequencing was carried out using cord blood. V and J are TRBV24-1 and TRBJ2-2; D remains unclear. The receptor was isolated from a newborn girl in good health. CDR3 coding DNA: TGTGCCACCAAGGCCGCGAACACCGGGGAGCTGTTTTTT. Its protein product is CATKAANTGELFF.